This T cell receptor beta chain came from a study of T cell responses to AZD1222 COVID-19 vaccine. Germline loops: CDR1 MNHEY, CDR2 SVGEGT. The CDR3 contains 15 residues. V trimming: 4 bases; J trimming: 4 bases; junction bases outside the gene matches: 1. The study pooled second doses at about 4 or about 12 weeks. The assay was immunoSEQ multiplex PCR, and TCRdb's table has in-frame clones only and misses some. This sample carries some 67,000 clones, 83% of them seen once, and the ten largest clones take about 6.1%. This chain links TRBV6-2 or TRBV6-3 with TRBJ2-3, with TRBD2 identical over 14 bases. The clonotype comes from an adult who received the AZD1222 COVID-19 vaccine. The sequenced sample was peripheral blood, obtained 28 days after the second AZD1222 dose. Here the CDR3 reads CASSLTSGGADTQYF. In DNA, the CDR3 is TGTGCCAGCAGTTTGACTAGCGGGGGGGCAGATACGCAGTATTTT.